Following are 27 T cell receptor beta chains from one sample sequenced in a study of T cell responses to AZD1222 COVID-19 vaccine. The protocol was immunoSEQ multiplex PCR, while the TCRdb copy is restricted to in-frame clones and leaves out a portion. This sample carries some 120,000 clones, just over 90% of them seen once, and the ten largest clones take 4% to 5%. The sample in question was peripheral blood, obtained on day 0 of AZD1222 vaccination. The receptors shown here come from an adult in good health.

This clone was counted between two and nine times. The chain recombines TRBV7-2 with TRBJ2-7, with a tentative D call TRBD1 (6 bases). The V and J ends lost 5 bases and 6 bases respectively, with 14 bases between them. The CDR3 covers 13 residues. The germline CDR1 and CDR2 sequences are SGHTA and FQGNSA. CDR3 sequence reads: CASSRTGPSEQYF. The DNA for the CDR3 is TGTGCCAGCAGCAGAACAGGGCCGAGCGAGCAGTACTTC.

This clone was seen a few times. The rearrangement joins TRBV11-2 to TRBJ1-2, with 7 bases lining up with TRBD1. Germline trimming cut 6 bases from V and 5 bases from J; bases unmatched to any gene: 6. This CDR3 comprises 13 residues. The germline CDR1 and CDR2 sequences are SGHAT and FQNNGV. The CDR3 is CASSFQGGYGYTF. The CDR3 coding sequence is TGTGCCAGCAGTTTCCAGGGGGGATATGGCTACACCTTC.

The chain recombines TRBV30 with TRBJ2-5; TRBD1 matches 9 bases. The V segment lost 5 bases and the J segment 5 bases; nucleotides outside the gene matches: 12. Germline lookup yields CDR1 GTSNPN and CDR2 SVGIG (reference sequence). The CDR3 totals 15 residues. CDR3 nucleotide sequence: TGTGCCTGGGCCCAGGGGACAGGGATGTTCGAGACCCAGTACTTC. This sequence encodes CAWAQGTGMFETQYF.

CDR3 sequence (DNA): TGCGCCAGCAGGACAGACAGGGGGGTTGACGAGCAGTACTTC. It codes for CASRTDRGVDEQYF. The chain is built from TRBV4-1 and TRBJ2-7, with 9 positions matching TRBD1. The CDR3 sequence is 14 residues long. J was trimmed by 5 bases and V by 6 bases; bases with no gene match: 8. The germline V gene encodes CDR1 MGHRA and CDR2 YSYEKL.

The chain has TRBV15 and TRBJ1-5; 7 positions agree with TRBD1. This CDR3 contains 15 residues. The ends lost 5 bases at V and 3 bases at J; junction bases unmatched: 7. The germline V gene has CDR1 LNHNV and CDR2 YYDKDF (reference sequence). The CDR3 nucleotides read TGTGCCACCAGCCCGGACGGACAGGCCAATCAGCCCCAGCATTTT. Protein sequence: CATSPDGQANQPQHF.

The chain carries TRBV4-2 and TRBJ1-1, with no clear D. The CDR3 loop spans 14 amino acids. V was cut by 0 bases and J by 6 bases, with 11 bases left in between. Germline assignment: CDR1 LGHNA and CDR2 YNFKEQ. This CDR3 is CASSQDPSRAEAFF. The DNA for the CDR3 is TGTGCCAGCAGCCAAGATCCAAGCCGGGCTGAAGCTTTCTTT.

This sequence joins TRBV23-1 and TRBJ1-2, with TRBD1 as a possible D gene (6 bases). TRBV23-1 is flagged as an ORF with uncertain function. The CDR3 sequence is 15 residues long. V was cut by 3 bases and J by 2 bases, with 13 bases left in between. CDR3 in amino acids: CASSQRQVLNYGYTF. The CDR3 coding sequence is TGCGCCAGCAGTCAGCGACAGGTCCTCAACTATGGCTACACCTTC.

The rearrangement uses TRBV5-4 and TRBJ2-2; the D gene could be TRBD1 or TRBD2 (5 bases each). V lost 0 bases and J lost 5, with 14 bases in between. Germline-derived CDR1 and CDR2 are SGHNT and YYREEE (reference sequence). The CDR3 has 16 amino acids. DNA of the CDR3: TGTGCCAGCAGCTTGGCTGACGGGGCGTTAACCGGGGAGCTGTTTTTT. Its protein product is CASSLADGALTGELFF.

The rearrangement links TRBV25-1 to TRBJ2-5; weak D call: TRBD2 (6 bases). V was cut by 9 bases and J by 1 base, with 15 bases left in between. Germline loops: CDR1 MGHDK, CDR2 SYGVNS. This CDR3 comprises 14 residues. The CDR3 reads CASAISGVQETQYF. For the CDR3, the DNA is TGTGCCAGTGCCATCTCGGGGGTCCAAGAGACCCAGTACTTC.

The CDR3: CASSQGTAVPSGNTIYF. DNA of the CDR3: TGCGCCAGCAGCCAGGGTACGGCAGTTCCCTCTGGAAACACCATATATTTT. The rearrangement links TRBV4-1 to TRBJ1-3; D unresolved. The length of the CDR3 is 17 residues. Germline V CDR1 and CDR2: MGHRA, YSYEKL. Between the trimmed V and J ends, which lost 3 bases and 0 bases, there was a span of 15 bases.

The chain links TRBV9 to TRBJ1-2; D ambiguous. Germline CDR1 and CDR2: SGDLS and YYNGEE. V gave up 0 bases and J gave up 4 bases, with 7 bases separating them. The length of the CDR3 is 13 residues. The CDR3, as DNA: TGTGCCAGCAGCGTAGAAGGAGCCTATGGCTACACCTTC. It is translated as CASSVEGAYGYTF.

In DNA form, the CDR3 reads TGTGCCAGCAGTGGAGACAGGATTGGAAACACCATATATTTT. It is translated as CASSGDRIGNTIYF. This sequence joins TRBV2 and TRBJ1-3; D possibly corresponds to TRBD1 (6 bases). The V end lost 4 bases, the J end lost 3 bases, and 10 bases lay between the germline ends. Per the germline V gene, CDR1 is SNHLY and CDR2 is FYNNEI. The CDR3 is 14 residues long.

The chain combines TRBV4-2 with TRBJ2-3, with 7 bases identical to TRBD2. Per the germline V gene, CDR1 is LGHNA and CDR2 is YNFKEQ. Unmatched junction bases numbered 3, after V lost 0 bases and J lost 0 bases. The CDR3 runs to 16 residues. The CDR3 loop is CASSQDSGASTDTQYF. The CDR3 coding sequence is TGTGCCAGCAGCCAAGACAGCGGGGCTAGCACAGATACGCAGTATTTT.

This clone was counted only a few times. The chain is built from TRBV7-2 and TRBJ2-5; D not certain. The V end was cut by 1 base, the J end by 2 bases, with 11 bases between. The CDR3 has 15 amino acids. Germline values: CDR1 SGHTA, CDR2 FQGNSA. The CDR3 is CASSLVGGEQETQYF. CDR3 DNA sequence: TGTGCCAGCAGCTTAGTGGGCGGAGAACAAGAGACCCAGTACTTC.

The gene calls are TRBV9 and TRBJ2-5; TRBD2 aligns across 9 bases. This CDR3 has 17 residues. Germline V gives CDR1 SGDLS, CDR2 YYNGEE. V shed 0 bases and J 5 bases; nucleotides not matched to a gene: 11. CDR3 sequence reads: CASSVGASGGPIETQYF. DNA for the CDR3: TGTGCCAGCAGCGTAGGAGCGAGCGGGGGGCCAATTGAGACCCAGTACTTC.

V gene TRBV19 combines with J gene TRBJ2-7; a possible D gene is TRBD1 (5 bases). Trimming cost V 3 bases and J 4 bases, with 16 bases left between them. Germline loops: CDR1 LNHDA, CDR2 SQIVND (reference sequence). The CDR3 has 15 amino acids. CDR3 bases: TGTGCCAGTAGTATGAGCGCAGGGCGGCAGTACGAGCAGTACTTC. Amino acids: CASSMSAGRQYEQYF. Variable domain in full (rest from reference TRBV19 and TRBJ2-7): DGGITQSPKYLFRKEGQNVTLSCEQNLNHDAMYWYRQDPGQGLRLIYYSQIVNDFQKGDIAEGYSVSREKKESFPLTVTSAQKNPTAFYLCASSMSAGRQYEQYFGPGTRLTVT.

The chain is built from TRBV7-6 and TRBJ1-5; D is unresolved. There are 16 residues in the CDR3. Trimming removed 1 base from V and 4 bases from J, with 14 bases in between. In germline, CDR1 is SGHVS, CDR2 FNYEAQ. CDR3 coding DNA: TGTGCCAGCAGCTTAGGTGGCAGCGGGAGTAATCAGCCCCAGCATTTT. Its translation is CASSLGGSGSNQPQHF.

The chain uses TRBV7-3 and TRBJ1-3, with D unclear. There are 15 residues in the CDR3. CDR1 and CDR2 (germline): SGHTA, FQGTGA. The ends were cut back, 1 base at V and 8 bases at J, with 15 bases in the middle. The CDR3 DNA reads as TGTGCCAGCAGCTTAAACCCGGGGAACCGAGACACCATATATTTT. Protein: CASSLNPGNRDTIYF. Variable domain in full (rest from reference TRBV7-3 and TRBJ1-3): GAGVSQTPSNKVTEKGKYVELRCDPISGHTALYWYRQSLGQGPEFLIYFQGTGAADDSGLPNDRFFAVRPEGSVSTLKIQRTERGDSAVYLCASSLNPGNRDTIYFGEGSWLTVV.

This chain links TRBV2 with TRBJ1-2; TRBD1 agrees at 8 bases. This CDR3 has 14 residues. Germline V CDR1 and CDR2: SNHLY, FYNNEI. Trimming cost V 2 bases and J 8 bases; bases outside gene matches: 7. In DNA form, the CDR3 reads TGTGCCAGCAGTGAACTTCAGGGGGCTTGGGGCTACACCTTC. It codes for CASSELQGAWGYTF. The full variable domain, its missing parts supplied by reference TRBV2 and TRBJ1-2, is EPEVTQTPSHQVTQMGQEVILRCVPISNHLYFYWYRQILGQKVEFLVSFYNNEISEKSEIFDDQFSVERPDGSNFTLKIRSTKLEDSAMYFCASSELQGAWGYTFGSGTRLTVV.

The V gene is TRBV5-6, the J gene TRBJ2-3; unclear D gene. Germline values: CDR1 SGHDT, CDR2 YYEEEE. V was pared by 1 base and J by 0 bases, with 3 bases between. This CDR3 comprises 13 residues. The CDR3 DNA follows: TGTGCCAGCAGCTTGTACAGCACAGATACGCAGTATTTT. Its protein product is CASSLYSTDTQYF. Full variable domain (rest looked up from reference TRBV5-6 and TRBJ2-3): DAGVTQSPTHLIKTRGQQVTLRCSPKSGHDTVSWYQQALGQGPQFIFQYYEEEERQRGNFPDRFSGHQFPNYSSELNVNALLLGDSALYLCASSLYSTDTQYFGPGTRLTVL.

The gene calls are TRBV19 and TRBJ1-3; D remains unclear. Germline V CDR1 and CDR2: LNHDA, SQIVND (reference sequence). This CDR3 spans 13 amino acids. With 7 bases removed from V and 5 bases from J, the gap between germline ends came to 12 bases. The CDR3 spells CASTGPTRNTIYF. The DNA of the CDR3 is TGTGCCAGTACCGGTCCGACACGAAACACCATATATTTT.

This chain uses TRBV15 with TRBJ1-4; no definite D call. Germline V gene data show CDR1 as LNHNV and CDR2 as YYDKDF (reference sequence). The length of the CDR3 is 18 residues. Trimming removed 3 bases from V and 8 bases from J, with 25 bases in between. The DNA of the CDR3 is TGTGCCACCAGCAGTTGGAATATGAGCTCCGGAGATGTAGAAAAACTGTTTTTT. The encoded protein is CATSSWNMSSGDVEKLFF.

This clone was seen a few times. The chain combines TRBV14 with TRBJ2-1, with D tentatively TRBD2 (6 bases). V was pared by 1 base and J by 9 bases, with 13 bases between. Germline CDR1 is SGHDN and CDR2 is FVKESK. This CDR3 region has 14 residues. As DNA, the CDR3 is TGTGCCAGCAGCCAAGGGGGGGAATTGGGTGAGCAGTTCTTC. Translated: CASSQGGELGEQFF.

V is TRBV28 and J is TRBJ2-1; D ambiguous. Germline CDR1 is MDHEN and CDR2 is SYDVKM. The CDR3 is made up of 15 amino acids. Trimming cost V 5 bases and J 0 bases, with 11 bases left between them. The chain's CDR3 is CASSPPLSSYNEQFF. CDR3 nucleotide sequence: TGTGCCAGCAGTCCCCCACTAAGCTCCTACAATGAGCAGTTCTTC.

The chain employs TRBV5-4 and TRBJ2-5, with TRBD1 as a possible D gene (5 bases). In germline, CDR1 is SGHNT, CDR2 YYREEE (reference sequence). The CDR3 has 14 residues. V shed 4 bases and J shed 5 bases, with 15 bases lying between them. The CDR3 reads CASSPNAGLETQYF. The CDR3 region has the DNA TGTGCCAGCAGCCCCAACGCAGGGCTGGAGACCCAGTACTTC.

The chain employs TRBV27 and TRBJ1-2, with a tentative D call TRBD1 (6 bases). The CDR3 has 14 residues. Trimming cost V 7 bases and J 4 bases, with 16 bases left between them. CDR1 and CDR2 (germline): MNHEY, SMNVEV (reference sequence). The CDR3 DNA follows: TGTGCCAGCACTCCTGGGGGGGCGCTCTATGGCTACACCTTC. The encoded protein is CASTPGGALYGYTF.

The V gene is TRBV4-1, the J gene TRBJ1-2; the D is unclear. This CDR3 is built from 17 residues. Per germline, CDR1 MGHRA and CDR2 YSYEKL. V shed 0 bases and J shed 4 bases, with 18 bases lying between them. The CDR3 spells CASSQEGGQGLLYGYTF. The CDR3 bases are TGCGCCAGCAGCCAAGAGGGAGGGCAAGGACTTCTCTATGGCTACACCTTC.